This entry concerns a single T cell receptor (beta chain). Random hexamers were used to reverse transcribe an amount of roughly 0.45 to 1 ug RNA. TCRdb recomputed calls from the immunoSEQ multiplex PCR reads with MiXCR, one row per CDR3 protein. This sample yields around 170,000 distinct CDR3 sequences, of which 90% to 97% are seen a single time; around 0.096% belongs to the top ten. The diagnostic criteria for definite or probable disease, as recently defined, were met by the patients with Susac syndrome. TEMRA cells underwent FACS enrichment and CD8+ and CD4+ T cells underwent negative isolation. The sample is drawn from a study of CD8 T cells in Susac syndrome. Background on the study: Sequenced Susac syndrome patients included over 5 with active disease and 8 or 9 who were in remission.

Sequencing was performed on CD4+ T cells from PBMCs. The sequence derives from a human donor with Susac syndrome.

The CDR3 sequence is CSASIQGLTGELFF. The CDR3 bases are TGCAGTGCTAGTATACAGGGCCTGACCGGGGAGCTGTTTTTT. This sequence joins TRBV20-1 and TRBJ2-2; D might be TRBD1 (6 bases). Germline CDR1 reads DFQATT; CDR2 reads SNEGSKA (reference sequence). The CDR3 sequence is 14 residues long. The V and J ends lost 3 bases and 5 bases respectively, with 13 bases between them.